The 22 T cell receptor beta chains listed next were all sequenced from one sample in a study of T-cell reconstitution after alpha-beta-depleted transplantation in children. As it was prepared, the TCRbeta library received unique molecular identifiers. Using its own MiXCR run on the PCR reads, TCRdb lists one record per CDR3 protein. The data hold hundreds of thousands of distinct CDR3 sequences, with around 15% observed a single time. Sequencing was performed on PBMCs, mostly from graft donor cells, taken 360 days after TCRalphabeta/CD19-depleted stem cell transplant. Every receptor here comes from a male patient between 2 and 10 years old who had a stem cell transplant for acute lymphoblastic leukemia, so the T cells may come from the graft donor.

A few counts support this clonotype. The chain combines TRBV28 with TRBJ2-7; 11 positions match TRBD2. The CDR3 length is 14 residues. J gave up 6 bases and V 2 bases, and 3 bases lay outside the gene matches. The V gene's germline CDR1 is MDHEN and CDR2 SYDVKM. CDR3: CASSLLAGGLEQYF. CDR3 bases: TGTGCCAGCAGTTTACTAGCGGGAGGACTCGAGCAGTACTTC.

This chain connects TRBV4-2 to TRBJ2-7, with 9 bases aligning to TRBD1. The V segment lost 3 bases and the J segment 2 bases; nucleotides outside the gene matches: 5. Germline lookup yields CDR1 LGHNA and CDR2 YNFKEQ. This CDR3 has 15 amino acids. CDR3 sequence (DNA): TGTGCCAGCAGCCATCGGACAGGGGTGACCTACGAGCAGTACTTC. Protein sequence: CASSHRTGVTYEQYF.

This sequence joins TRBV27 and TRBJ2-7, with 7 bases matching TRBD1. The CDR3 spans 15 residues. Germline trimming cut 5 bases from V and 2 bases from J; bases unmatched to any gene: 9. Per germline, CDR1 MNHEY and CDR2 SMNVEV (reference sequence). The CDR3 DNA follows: TGTGCCAGCAGTCGCTCCCCCGACAGGGCCTACGAGCAGTACTTC. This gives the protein CASSRSPDRAYEQYF.

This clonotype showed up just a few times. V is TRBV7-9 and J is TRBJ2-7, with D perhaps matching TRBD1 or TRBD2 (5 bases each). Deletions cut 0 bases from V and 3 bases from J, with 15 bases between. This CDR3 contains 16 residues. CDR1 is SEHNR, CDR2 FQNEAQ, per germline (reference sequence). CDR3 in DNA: TGTGCCAGCAGCTTAGCGCGGGCAGGGTTGGACTACGAGCAGTACTTC. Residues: CASSLARAGLDYEQYF.

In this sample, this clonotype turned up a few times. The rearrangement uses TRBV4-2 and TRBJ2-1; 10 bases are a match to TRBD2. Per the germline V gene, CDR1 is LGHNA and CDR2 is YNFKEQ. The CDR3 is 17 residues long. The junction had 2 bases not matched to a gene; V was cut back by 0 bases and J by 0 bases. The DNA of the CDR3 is TGTGCCAGCAGCCAAGAGCTAGCGGGGGACTCCTACAATGAGCAGTTCTTC. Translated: CASSQELAGDSYNEQFF.

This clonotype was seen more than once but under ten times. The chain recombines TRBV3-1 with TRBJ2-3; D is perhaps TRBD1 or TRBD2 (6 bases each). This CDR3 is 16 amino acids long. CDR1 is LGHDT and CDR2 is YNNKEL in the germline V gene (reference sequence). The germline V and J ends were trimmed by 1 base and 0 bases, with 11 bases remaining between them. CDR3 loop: CASSQGGGPSTDTQYF. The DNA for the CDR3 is TGTGCCAGCAGCCAAGGAGGGGGGCCTAGCACAGATACGCAGTATTTT.

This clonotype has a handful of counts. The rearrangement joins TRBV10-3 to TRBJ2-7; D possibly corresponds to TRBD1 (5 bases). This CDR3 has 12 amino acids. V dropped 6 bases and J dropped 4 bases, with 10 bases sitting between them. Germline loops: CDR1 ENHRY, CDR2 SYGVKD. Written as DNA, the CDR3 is TGTGCCATCAGAAACAGGTTTTACGAGCAGTACTTC. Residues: CAIRNRFYEQYF.

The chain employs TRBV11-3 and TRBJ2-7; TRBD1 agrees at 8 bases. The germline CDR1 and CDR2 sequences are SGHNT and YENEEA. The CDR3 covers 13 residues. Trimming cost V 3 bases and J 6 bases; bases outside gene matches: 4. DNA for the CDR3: TGTGCCAGCAGCTTGTGGACAGGGACCGAGCAGTACTTC. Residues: CASSLWTGTEQYF.

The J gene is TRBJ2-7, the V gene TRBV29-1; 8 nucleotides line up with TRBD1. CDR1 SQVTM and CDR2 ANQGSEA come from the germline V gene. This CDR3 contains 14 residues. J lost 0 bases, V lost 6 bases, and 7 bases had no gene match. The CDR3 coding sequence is TGCAGCGTCCAACGGACAGGGAGCTCCTACGAGCAGTACTTC. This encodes CSVQRTGSSYEQYF.

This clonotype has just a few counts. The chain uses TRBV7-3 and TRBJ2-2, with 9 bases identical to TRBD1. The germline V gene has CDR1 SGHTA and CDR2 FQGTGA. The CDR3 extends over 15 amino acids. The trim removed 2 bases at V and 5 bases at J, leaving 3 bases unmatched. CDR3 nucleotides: TGTGCCAGCAGCTTACGGGGACAGGGAACCGGGGAGCTGTTTTTT. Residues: CASSLRGQGTGELFF. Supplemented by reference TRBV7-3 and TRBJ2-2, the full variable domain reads GAGVSQTPSNKVTEKGKYVELRCDPISGHTALYWYRQSLGQGPEFLIYFQGTGAADDSGLPNDRFFAVRPEGSVSTLKIQRTERGDSAVYLCASSLRGQGTGELFFGEGSRLTVL.

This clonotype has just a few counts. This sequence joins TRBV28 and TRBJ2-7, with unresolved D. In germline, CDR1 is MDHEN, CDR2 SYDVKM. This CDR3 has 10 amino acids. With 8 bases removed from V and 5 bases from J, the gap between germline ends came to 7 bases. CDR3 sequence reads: CASGSNEQYF. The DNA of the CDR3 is TGTGCCAGCGGGTCCAACGAGCAGTACTTC.

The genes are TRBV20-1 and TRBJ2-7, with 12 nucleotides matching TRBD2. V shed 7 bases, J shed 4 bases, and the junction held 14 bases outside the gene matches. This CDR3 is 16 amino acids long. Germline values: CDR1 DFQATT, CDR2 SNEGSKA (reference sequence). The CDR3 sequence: CSDIKLAGGWEYEQYF. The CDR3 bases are TGCAGTGACATCAAACTAGCGGGAGGTTGGGAGTACGAGCAGTACTTC.

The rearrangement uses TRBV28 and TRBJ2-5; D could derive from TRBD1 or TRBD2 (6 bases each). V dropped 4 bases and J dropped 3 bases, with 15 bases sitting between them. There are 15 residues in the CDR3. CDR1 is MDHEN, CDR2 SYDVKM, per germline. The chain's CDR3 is CASSWGPGEEETQYF. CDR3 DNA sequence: TGTGCCAGCAGTTGGGGGCCGGGGGAGGAAGAGACCCAGTACTTC.

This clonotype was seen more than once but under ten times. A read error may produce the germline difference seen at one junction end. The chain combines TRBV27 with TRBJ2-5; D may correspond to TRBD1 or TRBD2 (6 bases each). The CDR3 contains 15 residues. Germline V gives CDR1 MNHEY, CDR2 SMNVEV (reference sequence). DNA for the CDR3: TGTGCCAGCAGTTTAAGAGCCGGGGGCGGAGTCTCTCGGGTCTTC. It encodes CASSLRAGGGVSRVF.

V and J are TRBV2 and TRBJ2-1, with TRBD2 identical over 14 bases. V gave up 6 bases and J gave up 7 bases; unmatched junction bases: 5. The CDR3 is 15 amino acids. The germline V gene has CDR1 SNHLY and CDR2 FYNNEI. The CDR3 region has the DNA TGTGCCAGCAGGACCGGGACTAGCGGGAGTAATGAGCAGTTCTTC. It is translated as CASRTGTSGSNEQFF.

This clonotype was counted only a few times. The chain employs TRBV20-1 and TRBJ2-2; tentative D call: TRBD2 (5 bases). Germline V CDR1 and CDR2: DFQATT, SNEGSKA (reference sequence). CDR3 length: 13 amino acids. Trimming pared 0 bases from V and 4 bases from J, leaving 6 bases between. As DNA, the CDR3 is TGCAGTGCTAGAGAGGGAGTCACCGGGGAGCTGTTTTTT. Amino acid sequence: CSAREGVTGELFF.

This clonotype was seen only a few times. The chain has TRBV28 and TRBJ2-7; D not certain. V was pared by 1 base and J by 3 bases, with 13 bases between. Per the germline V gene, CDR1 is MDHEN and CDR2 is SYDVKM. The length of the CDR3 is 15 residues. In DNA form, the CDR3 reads TGTGCCAGCAGTTTATTAGGTGGCACCTACTACGAGCAGTACTTC. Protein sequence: CASSLLGGTYYEQYF. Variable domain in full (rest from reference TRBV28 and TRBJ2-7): DVKVTQSSRYLVKRTGEKVFLECVQDMDHENMFWYRQDPGLGLRLIYFSYDVKMKEKGDIPEGYSVSREKKERFSLILESASTNQTSMYLCASSLLGGTYYEQYFGPGTRLTVT.

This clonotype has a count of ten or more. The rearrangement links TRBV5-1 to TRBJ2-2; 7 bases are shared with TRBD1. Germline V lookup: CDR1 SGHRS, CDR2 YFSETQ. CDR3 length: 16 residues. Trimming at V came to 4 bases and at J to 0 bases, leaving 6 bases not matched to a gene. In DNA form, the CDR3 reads TGCGCCAGCAGCGACTCCGGGACAGCGAACACCGGGGAGCTGTTTTTT. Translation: CASSDSGTANTGELFF.

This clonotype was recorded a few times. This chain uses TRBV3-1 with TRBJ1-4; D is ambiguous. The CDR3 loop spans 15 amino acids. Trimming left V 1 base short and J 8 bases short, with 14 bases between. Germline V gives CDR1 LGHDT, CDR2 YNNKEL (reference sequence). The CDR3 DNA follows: TGTGCCAGCAGCCAAGGTTTTGGGCTGTTGGAAAAACTGTTTTTT. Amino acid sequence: CASSQGFGLLEKLFF. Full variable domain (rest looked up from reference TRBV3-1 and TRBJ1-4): DTAVSQTPKYLVTQMGNDKSIKCEQNLGHDTMYWYKQDSKKFLKIMFSYNNKELIINETVPNRFSPKSPDKAHLNLHINSLELGDSAVYFCASSQGFGLLEKLFFGSGTQLSVL.

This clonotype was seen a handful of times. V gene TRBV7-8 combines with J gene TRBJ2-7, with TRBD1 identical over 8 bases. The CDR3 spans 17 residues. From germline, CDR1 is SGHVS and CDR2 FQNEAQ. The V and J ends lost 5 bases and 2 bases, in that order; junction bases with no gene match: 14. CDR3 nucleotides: TGTGCCAGCAGCCCTAGGACAGGGCAAGATGGGGCCTACGAGCAGTACTTC. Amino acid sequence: CASSPRTGQDGAYEQYF.

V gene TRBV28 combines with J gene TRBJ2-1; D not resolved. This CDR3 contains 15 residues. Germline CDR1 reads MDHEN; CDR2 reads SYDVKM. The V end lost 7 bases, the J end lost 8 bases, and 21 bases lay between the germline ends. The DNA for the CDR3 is TGTGCCAGCACCGAGGCGGTAACCCTAAGCCATGAGCAGTTCTTC. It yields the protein CASTEAVTLSHEQFF.

The DNA of the CDR3 is TGTGCCAGCAGCCAAGATCCAGCGAGGGACATTCAGTACTTC. Translated, it gives CASSQDPARDIQYF. The chain uses TRBV4-2 and TRBJ2-4; a possible D gene is TRBD2 (5 bases). Germline lookup yields CDR1 LGHNA and CDR2 YNFKEQ. The CDR3 is made up of 14 amino acids. V lost 0 bases and J 8 bases, leaving 11 bases between the germline ends.